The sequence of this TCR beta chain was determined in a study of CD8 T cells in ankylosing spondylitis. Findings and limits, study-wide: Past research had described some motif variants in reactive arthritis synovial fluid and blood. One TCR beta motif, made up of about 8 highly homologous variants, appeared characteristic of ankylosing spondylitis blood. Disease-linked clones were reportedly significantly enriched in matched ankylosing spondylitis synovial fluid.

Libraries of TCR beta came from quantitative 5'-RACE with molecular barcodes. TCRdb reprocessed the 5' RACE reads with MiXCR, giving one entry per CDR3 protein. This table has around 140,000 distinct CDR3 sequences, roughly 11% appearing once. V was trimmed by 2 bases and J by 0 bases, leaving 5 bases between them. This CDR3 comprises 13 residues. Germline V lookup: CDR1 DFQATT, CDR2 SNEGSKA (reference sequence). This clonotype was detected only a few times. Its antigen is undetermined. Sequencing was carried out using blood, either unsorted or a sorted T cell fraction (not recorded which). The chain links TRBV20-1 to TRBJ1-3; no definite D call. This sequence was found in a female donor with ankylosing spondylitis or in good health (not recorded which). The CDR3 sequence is CSARLSSGNTIYF. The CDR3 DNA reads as TGCAGTGCTAGACTGAGCTCTGGAAACACCATATATTTT.